The clone carrying this TCR beta chain was seen more than once but under ten times. No antigen is known for it. The sample comes from a study of cytomegalovirus exposure and HLA in healthy donors. Notes on the study in general: A highly shared variant cluster was judged a likely technical artifact. Across donors, presence/absence analyses took sequencing depth to be roughly uniform.

Germline CDR1 is GTSNPN and CDR2 is SVGIG (reference sequence). The J segment lost 8 bases and the V segment lost 5 bases, leaving 5 bases of the junction unmatched. The CDR3 has 12 amino acids. PCR used 60 Vbeta primers and 13 Jbeta primers. The table came from immunoSEQ multiplex PCR; TCRdb's copy has only in-frame clones and leaves some out. There are about 120,000 clones in the sample; under 12% occur only once, and 4.5% to 5% lies in the top ten. Every donor was a healthy person donating bone marrow. The chain carries TRBV30 and TRBJ2-7; 11 bases are a match to TRBD2. Sequencing input: PBMCs. This receptor was taken from a woman between 18 and 29 years old in good health and CMV-seropositive. The CDR3: CAWLAGGDQQYF. The CDR3 bases are TGTGCCTGGTTAGCGGGAGGGGACCAGCAGTACTTC.